The text below deals with one T cell receptor (beta chain). Some clones are missing from TCRdb's copy, which holds only in-frame ones; the method was immunoSEQ multiplex PCR. The profile covers some 68,000 clones, with roughly 95% appearing a single time and approximately 0.24% taken by the ten largest. This entry belongs to a study of technical replicates of blood from a handful of donors. The sequence derives from a human donor in good health. The sample was T cells isolated from PBMCs.

The CDR3 bases are TGTGCCAGCAGTGACACCGACAGGGCGACTGGCTACACCTTC. This codes for CASSDTDRATGYTF. The chain uses TRBV6-4 and TRBJ1-2; 7 bases are a match to TRBD1. With V trimmed by 2 bases and J by 7 bases, 7 bases remained unmatched. The CDR3 has 14 amino acids. The germline gives CDR1 MRHNA, CDR2 SNTAGT.